The rows below give T cell receptor beta chains drawn from one sample of a study of cytomegalovirus exposure and HLA in healthy donors. Assay used: immunoSEQ multiplex PCR; TCRdb lists only in-frame clones, some missing. Of under 85,000 clones listed, roughly 94% are singletons. Sequencing was done on a sample of PBMCs. Source of these receptors: a woman in her late teens or twenties in good health and CMV-seropositive. The CDR3 runs from the conserved cysteine through the conserved F or W. The D gene is left open where the match is weak. Rows give clone size only sometimes, using once, few, many, or a class for an expanded clone.

J gene | V gene | clone size | D gene | CDR3 length | CDR3 DNA | CDR3 protein
TRBJ2-1 | TRBV19 | . | . | 11 | TGTGCCAGTAGTATGGGCTATGAGCAGTTCTTC | CASSMGYEQFF
TRBJ2-1 | TRBV19 | . | TRBD2 | 14 | TGTGCCAGTAATACCGGGACTAGCCTAAATGAGCAGTTCTTC | CASNTGTSLNEQFF
TRBJ2-3 | TRBV27 | . | TRBD2 | 19 | TGTGCCAGCAGTTTCGGGCTTAGCGGGGGCCGGGGATTCACAGATACGCAGTATTTT | CASSFGLSGGRGFTDTQYF
TRBJ2-3 | TRBV4-2 | once | . | 19 | TGTGCCAGCAGCCAAGATTGGGCCGCGGCAGGGGATGATGGAGATACGCAGTATTTT | CASSQDWAAAGDDGDTQYF
TRBJ2-2 | TRBV27 | . | . | 15 | TGTGCCAGCACTCAGACACCCCCGAACACCGGGGAGCTGTTTTTT | CASTQTPPNTGELFF
TRBJ1-5 | TRBV6-1 | . | . | 18 | TGTGCCAGCAGTGCACAGTTTCGCAGCGGCTTTAGCAATCAGCCCCAGCATTTT | CASSAQFRSGFSNQPQHF
TRBJ1-4 | TRBV7-2 | . | TRBD1 | 15 | TGTGCCAGCAGCCGAAGTGTGGGACAGGGCGGGAAACTGTTTTTT | CASSRSVGQGGKLFF
TRBJ1-1 | TRBV7-6 | . | . | 16 | TGTGCCAGCAGCTCACCCGCCGGGATAAGGAACACTGAAGCTTTCTTT | CASSSPAGIRNTEAFF
TRBJ1-3 | TRBV19 | . | TRBD1 | 14 | TGTGCCAGTAGTTTGAAGACAGGGGGAAACACCATATATTTT | CASSLKTGGNTIYF
TRBJ1-4 | TRBV30 | . | TRBD1 | 13 | TGTGCCTGGGGACAGGGTGTGGATGAAAAACTGTTTTTT | CAWGQGVDEKLFF
TRBJ2-7 | TRBV6-5 | . | . | 15 | TGTGCCAGCAGAATTACCGGGACACCTACCTACGAGCAGTACTTC | CASRITGTPTYEQYF
TRBJ1-4 | TRBV5-4 | . | TRBD1 | 14 | TGTGCCAGCAGTTTCGACAGGGGATCGGAAAAACTGTTTTTT | CASSFDRGSEKLFF
TRBJ2-1 | TRBV2 | few | . | 19 | TGTGCCAGCAGTGAAGCGCTTCAATTCGGCGGGCTCCCCTACAATGAGCAGTTCTTC | CASSEALQFGGLPYNEQFF
TRBJ1-3 | TRBV6-5 | few | . | 15 | TGTGCCAGCAGGTTGGGACTGGGAAGTGGAAACACCATATATTTT | CASRLGLGSGNTIYF
TRBJ2-1 | TRBV15 | few | TRBD2 | 15 | TGTGCCACCAGCGAGGGACTAGAGGCCTACAATGAGCAGTTCTTC | CATSEGLEAYNEQFF
TRBJ1-1 | TRBV4-3 | . | . | 16 | TGCGCCAGCAGCCAAGAACAGGGTCTAATGAACACTGAAGCTTTCTTT | CASSQEQGLMNTEAFF
TRBJ1-4 | TRBV5-1 | once | . | 13 | TGCGCCAGCAGCCGCGGGACTAATGAAAAACTGTTTTTT | CASSRGTNEKLFF
TRBJ2-5 | TRBV4-2 | . | . | 14 | TGTGCCAGCAGCCAAGTCGCAGAGGGAGAGACCCAGTACTTC | CASSQVAEGETQYF
TRBJ2-1 | TRBV18 | . | TRBD2 | 16 | TGTGCCAGCTCACCATGGACTAGCGCCAGATACAATGAGCAGTTCTTC | CASSPWTSARYNEQFF
TRBJ1-4 | TRBV29-1 | . | . | 13 | TGCAGCGTTGAACCAGGGCAGGGTGAAAAACTGTTTTTT | CSVEPGQGEKLFF
TRBJ2-7 | TRBV9 | once | . | 16 | TGTGCCAGCAGCCCTACGGCCGGGGGCGGCAGGGGGGAGCAGTACTTC | CASSPTAGGGRGEQYF
TRBJ1-2 | TRBV9 | . | TRBD1 | 14 | TGTGCCAGCAGCGTGTTGGACAGGACGGGGGGCTACACCTTC | CASSVLDRTGGYTF
TRBJ1-1 | TRBV2 | . | . | 12 | TGTGCCAGCAGTGAAGTGGGAGTCGAAGCTTTCTTT | CASSEVGVEAFF
TRBJ2-3 | TRBV29-1 | . | . | 14 | TGCAGCGTTGAGGGCGGGATTAGCACAGATACGCAGTATTTT | CSVEGGISTDTQYF
TRBJ1-3 | TRBV19 | . | . | 15 | TGTGCCAGTAGTATGGGCATGAGCTCTGGAAACACCATATATTTT | CASSMGMSSGNTIYF
TRBJ1-5 | TRBV19 | . | . | 15 | TGTGCCAGTAGTATAGAAGGACTTAGCAATCAGCCCCAGCATTTT | CASSIEGLSNQPQHF
TRBJ2-2 | TRBV5-5 | . | . | 15 | TGTGCCAGCGGACTTTCCCCCTTCTCCGGTCGGGAGCTGTTTTTT | CASGLSPFSGRELFF
TRBJ1-1 | TRBV28 | once | TRBD1 | 13 | TGTGCCAGCAGGACAGGGGAGAACACTGAAGCTTTCTTT | CASRTGENTEAFF
TRBJ1-1 | TRBV4-3 | . | TRBD1 | 14 | TGCGCCAGCAGCCAAGCCAGGGGGACCACTGAAGCTTTCTTT | CASSQARGTTEAFF